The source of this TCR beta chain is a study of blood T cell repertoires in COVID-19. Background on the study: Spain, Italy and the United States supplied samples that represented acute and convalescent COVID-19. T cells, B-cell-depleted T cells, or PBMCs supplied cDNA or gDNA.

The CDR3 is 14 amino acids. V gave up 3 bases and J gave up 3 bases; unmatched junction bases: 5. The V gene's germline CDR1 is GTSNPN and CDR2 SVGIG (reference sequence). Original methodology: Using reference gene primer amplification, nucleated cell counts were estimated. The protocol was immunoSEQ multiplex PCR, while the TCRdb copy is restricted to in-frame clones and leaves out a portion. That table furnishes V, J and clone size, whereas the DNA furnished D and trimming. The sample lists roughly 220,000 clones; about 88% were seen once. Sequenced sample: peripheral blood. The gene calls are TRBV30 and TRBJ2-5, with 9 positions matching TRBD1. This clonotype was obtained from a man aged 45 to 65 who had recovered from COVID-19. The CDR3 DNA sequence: TGTGCCTGGAGCGACGGACAGGGGAAAGAGACCCAGTACTTC. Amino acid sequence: CAWSDGQGKETQYF.